The 16 T cell receptor beta chains below all came from one sample that was sequenced in a study of blood T cell repertoires in COVID-19. The data were produced by immunoSEQ multiplex PCR, yet TCRdb's version contains in-frame clones alone and is incomplete. The sample lists 130,000 or so clones, around 83% occurring once. The material sequenced was peripheral blood. These receptors all come from a human donor in a cohort sampled during active COVID-19.

The chain combines TRBV7-2 with TRBJ2-2; perhaps TRBD1 as D (5 bases). Germline CDR1 reads SGHTA; CDR2 reads FQGNSA. V lost 2 bases and J lost 4, with 11 bases in between. CDR3 size: 15 residues. The chain's CDR3 is CASSLLVQGTGELFF. The DNA of the CDR3 is TGTGCCAGCAGCTTATTAGTGCAGGGCACCGGGGAGCTGTTTTTT.

V is TRBV4-2 and J is TRBJ2-2; 8 bases line up with TRBD1. The V and J ends lost 3 bases and 0 bases, in that order; junction bases with no gene match: 3. The CDR3 is made up of 16 amino acids. In germline, CDR1 is LGHNA, CDR2 YNFKEQ. The CDR3 protein is CASSQTGDPNTGELFF. The CDR3 region has the DNA TGTGCCAGCAGCCAGACAGGGGACCCGAACACCGGGGAGCTGTTTTTT.

The chain couples TRBV18 to TRBJ2-1, with D uncertain. CDR1 is KGHSH, CDR2 LQKENI, per germline. Between the trimmed V and J ends, which lost 4 bases and 0 bases, there was a span of 10 bases. The CDR3 runs 15 residues. For the CDR3, the DNA is TGTGCCAGCTCACGAGACTTCAGCTCCTACAATGAGCAGTTCTTC. This sequence encodes CASSRDFSSYNEQFF.

The chain has TRBV6-6 and TRBJ1-1; no definite D call. The CDR3 has 13 amino acids. CDR1 and CDR2 (germline): MNHNY, SVGAGI (reference sequence). V was clipped by 4 bases and J by 1 base, with 7 bases between them. This CDR3 is CASSSGRNTEAFF. CDR3 in DNA: TGTGCCAGCAGTTCCGGTAGGAACACTGAAGCTTTCTTT.

The chain couples TRBV9 to TRBJ2-3; 10 bases agree with TRBD1. Per the germline V gene, CDR1 is SGDLS and CDR2 is YYNGEE. The V segment lost 1 base and the J segment 4 bases; nucleotides outside the gene matches: 3. This CDR3 spans 15 amino acids. The CDR3 bases are TGTGCCAGCAGCGTAACGACAGGGGGCGCAGATACGCAGTATTTT. Amino acid sequence: CASSVTTGGADTQYF.

This clone is a singleton in its sample. The chain employs TRBV11-1 and TRBJ2-2; D remains ambiguous. Per the germline V gene, CDR1 is SGHAT and CDR2 is FQDESV (reference sequence). V shed 1 base and J shed 0 bases, with 6 bases lying between them. The CDR3 sequence is 15 residues long. The DNA for the CDR3 is TGTGCCAGCAGCTTAGGGCGGACGAACACCGGGGAGCTGTTTTTT. Translated, it gives CASSLGRTNTGELFF.

The chain carries TRBV15 and TRBJ2-5; D is unresolved. Trimming took off 3 bases at V and 5 bases at J, with 13 bases between the two ends. Germline CDR1 LNHNV, CDR2 YYDKDF (reference sequence). This CDR3 is built from 14 residues. This CDR3 is CATSSRSGQETQYF. DNA for the CDR3: TGTGCCACCAGCAGCAGGTCTGGGCAGGAGACCCAGTACTTC.

The chain is built from TRBV24-1 and TRBJ2-6; D unclear. The germline V and J ends were trimmed by 7 bases and 3 bases, with 12 bases remaining between them. Germline CDR1 and CDR2: KGHDR and SFDVKD. This CDR3 is built from 15 residues. This CDR3 reads CATRSSGGGANVLTF. The CDR3 DNA sequence: TGTGCCACCAGAAGTTCAGGTGGTGGGGCCAACGTCCTGACTTTC.

CDR3 coding DNA: TGCAGTGCTAGTGGCGCACAGGAGACCCAGTACTTC. Translation gives CSASGAQETQYF. The V gene is TRBV20-1, the J gene TRBJ2-5; no definite D call. CDR1 DFQATT and CDR2 SNEGSKA come from the germline V gene (reference sequence). This CDR3 region has 12 residues. The ends were cut back, 3 bases at V and 5 bases at J, with 10 bases in the middle.

The genes are TRBV2 and TRBJ2-1, with 9 bases identical to TRBD2. Germline trimming cut 5 bases from V and 3 bases from J; bases unmatched to any gene: 5. This CDR3 spans 15 amino acids. Germline V CDR1 and CDR2: SNHLY, FYNNEI. CDR3: CASSFSGSLYNEQFF. As DNA, the CDR3 is TGTGCCAGCAGTTTTAGCGGGAGTCTCTACAATGAGCAGTTCTTC.

The rearrangement links TRBV7-8 to TRBJ1-2; the D is unclear. This CDR3 contains 10 residues. V was shortened by 5 bases and J by 13 bases, with 11 bases between the two germline ends. Germline assignment: CDR1 SGHVS and CDR2 FQNEAQ. The CDR3 sequence: CASSREEGTF. The CDR3 nucleotides are TGTGCCAGCAGCCGGGAGGAGGGCACCTTC.

The chain has TRBV5-5 and TRBJ2-2; maybe TRBD2 (6 bases). V was trimmed by 0 bases and J by 4 bases, leaving 16 bases between them. The CDR3 has 17 residues. Per the germline V gene, CDR1 is SGHKS and CDR2 is YYEKEE (reference sequence). The CDR3, as DNA: TGTGCCAGCAGCTTGGAGAGCGGCCGGGGGATCACCGGGGAGCTGTTTTTT. This encodes CASSLESGRGITGELFF.

This chain connects TRBV19 to TRBJ2-2, with 12 bases fitting TRBD2. The J segment lost 1 base and the V segment lost 4 bases, leaving 7 bases of the junction unmatched. The CDR3 sequence is 18 residues long. Germline lookup yields CDR1 LNHDA and CDR2 SQIVND (reference sequence). CDR3 sequence reads: CASSKAGLAGLNTGELFF. CDR3 DNA sequence: TGTGCCAGTAGTAAGGCGGGACTAGCGGGTCTGAACACCGGGGAGCTGTTTTTT.

This clone was recorded only once. V and J are TRBV28 and TRBJ1-2; 9 bases align to TRBD1. The CDR3 covers 14 residues. J lost 7 bases, V lost 4 bases, and 7 bases had no gene match. The V gene's germline CDR1 is MDHEN and CDR2 SYDVKM. CDR3 protein: CASSSDRGFLGYTF. DNA of the CDR3: TGTGCCAGCAGTTCGGACAGGGGATTTCTTGGCTACACCTTC.

This clone was observed a few times. J is TRBJ2-1 and V is TRBV15; TRBD2 aligns across 9 bases. Germline V CDR1 and CDR2: LNHNV, YYDKDF (reference sequence). The CDR3 loop spans 18 amino acids. V lost 0 bases to trimming and J lost 5 bases; unmatched junction nucleotides: 11. The CDR3 spells CATSRDAFVGLANNEQFF. CDR3 sequence (DNA): TGTGCCACCAGCAGAGATGCCTTTGTGGGACTAGCCAACAATGAGCAGTTCTTC.

The chain is built from TRBV9 and TRBJ1-1; perhaps TRBD1 as D (5 bases). CDR1 and CDR2 from the germline V gene are SGDLS and YYNGEE. Trimming pared 0 bases from V and 0 bases from J, leaving 9 bases between. The CDR3 loop spans 15 amino acids. This CDR3 reads CASSVGGTVNTEAFF. CDR3 sequence (DNA): TGTGCCAGCAGCGTAGGGGGCACTGTGAACACTGAAGCTTTCTTT.